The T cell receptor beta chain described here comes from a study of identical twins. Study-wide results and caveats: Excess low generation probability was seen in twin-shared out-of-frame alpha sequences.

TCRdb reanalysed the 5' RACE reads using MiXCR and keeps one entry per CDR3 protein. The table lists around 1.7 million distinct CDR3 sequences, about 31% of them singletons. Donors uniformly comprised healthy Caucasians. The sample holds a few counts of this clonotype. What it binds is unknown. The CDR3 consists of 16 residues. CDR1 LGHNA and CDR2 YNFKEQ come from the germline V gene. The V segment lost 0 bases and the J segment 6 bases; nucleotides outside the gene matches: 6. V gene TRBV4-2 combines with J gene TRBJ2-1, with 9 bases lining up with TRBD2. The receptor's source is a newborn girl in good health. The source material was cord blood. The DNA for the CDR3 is TGTGCCAGCAGCCAAGATACGACTAGCGGACTCAATGAGCAGTTCTTC. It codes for CASSQDTTSGLNEQFF.